The next 23 T cell receptor beta chains were all read from a single sample in a study of blood T cell repertoires in COVID-19. Sequencing was performed with immunoSEQ multiplex PCR; in TCRdb, only in-frame clones are kept and a portion is missing. The repertoire consists of over 200,000 clones, with roughly 89% occurring once and the leading ten covering 5.5% to 8%. Sequenced: peripheral blood. The receptor set was obtained from a man aged 60-69 years who had recovered from COVID-19.

The rearrangement links TRBV6-5 to TRBJ2-7; TRBD2 might be the D (5 bases). The CDR3 covers 14 residues. V was clipped by 5 bases and J by 3 bases, with 14 bases between them. CDR1 MNHEY and CDR2 SVGAGI come from the germline V gene. In DNA, the CDR3 is TGTGCCAGCAGTCTCCTGTCGGGGAACTACGAGCAGTACTTC. Translation gives CASSLLSGNYEQYF.

Only one count was recorded for this clone. CDR3 DNA: TGTGCCAGCAGTTCGGCTCAGGGTTACCAAGAGACCCAGTACTTC. This codes for CASSSAQGYQETQYF. The rearrangement uses TRBV6-6 and TRBJ2-5, with a weak D call TRBD1 (5 bases). V lost 4 bases to trimming and J lost 0 bases, with 12 bases between them. Germline V gene lookup returns CDR1 MNHNY and CDR2 SVGAGI (reference sequence). This CDR3 is built from 15 residues.

CDR3 region: CASSQETGTAMDYGYTF. The CDR3, as DNA: TGCGCCAGCAGCCAAGAGACCGGGACAGCGATGGACTATGGCTACACCTTC. This chain connects TRBV4-3 to TRBJ1-2; TRBD1 agrees at 7 bases. The CDR3 loop spans 17 amino acids. In germline, CDR1 is LGHNA, CDR2 YSLEER. V lost 0 bases to trimming and J lost 3 bases; unmatched junction nucleotides: 10.

The rearrangement joins TRBV11-3 to TRBJ2-6; 7 positions agree with TRBD1. The V segment lost 5 bases and the J segment 10 bases; nucleotides outside the gene matches: 11. This CDR3 is 15 amino acids long. The germline V gene encodes CDR1 SGHNT and CDR2 YENEEA. The CDR3 nucleotides are TGTGCCAGCAGCCCGTCCAGGACAGGACCGAACGTCCTGACTTTC. Translating it yields CASSPSRTGPNVLTF.

The chain is built from TRBV6-5 and TRBJ1-4; tentative D call: TRBD1 (5 bases). This CDR3 has 15 amino acids. The germline CDR1 and CDR2 sequences are MNHEY and SVGAGI. The V and J ends lost 0 bases and 8 bases respectively, with 13 bases between them. In DNA form, the CDR3 reads TGTGCCAGCAGTTACTCGTGGCAGGGTAACGAAAAACTGTTTTTT. This sequence encodes CASSYSWQGNEKLFF.

V gene TRBV4-2 combines with J gene TRBJ2-1; TRBD2 matches at 7 bases. The trim removed 0 bases at V and 6 bases at J, leaving 11 bases unmatched. This CDR3 is built from 17 residues. Looked up from germline, CDR1 is LGHNA and CDR2 is YNFKEQ. For the CDR3, the DNA is TGTGCCAGCAGCCAAGATTTGGGACTAACGTGGGGCAATGAGCAGTTCTTC. Translation: CASSQDLGLTWGNEQFF.

The genes are TRBV25-1 and TRBJ2-5; D might be TRBD2 (6 bases). CDR1 is MGHDK, CDR2 SYGVNS, per germline. The germline V and J ends were trimmed by 4 bases and 5 bases, with 14 bases remaining between them. This CDR3 contains 14 residues. DNA of the CDR3: TGTGCCAGCAGTGTGCCGGGAGTGGGGGAGACCCAGTACTTC. Residues: CASSVPGVGETQYF.

This chain joins TRBV5-1 and TRBJ1-4; D not certain. Germline V gene sequence: CDR1 SGHRS, CDR2 YFSETQ. Trimming pared 2 bases from V and 0 bases from J, leaving 8 bases between. The CDR3 spans 15 residues. CDR3 sequence reads: CASSLGRATNEKLFF. The CDR3, as DNA: TGCGCCAGCAGCTTAGGGCGGGCAACTAATGAAAAACTGTTTTTT.

The V and J genes are TRBV29-1 and TRBJ2-3, with TRBD2 identical over 10 bases. Germline CDR1 SQVTM, CDR2 ANQGSEA. V shed 8 bases, J shed 1 base, and the junction held 9 bases outside the gene matches. The CDR3 sequence is 15 residues long. The CDR3 DNA is TGCAGCACTCAGCGGGAGGGCCTTGGCACAGATACGCAGTATTTT. Its translation is CSTQREGLGTDTQYF.

This chain connects TRBV19 to TRBJ1-1; D gene uncertain. This CDR3 region has 15 residues. Germline loops: CDR1 LNHDA, CDR2 SQIVND (reference sequence). V was trimmed by 3 bases and J by 1 base, leaving 12 bases between them. CDR3 DNA sequence: TGTGCCAGTAGTATGATGGGCCGAACGAACACTGAAGCTTTCTTT. Translation: CASSMMGRTNTEAFF.

V gene TRBV5-8 combines with J gene TRBJ1-1; D is uncertain. The CDR3 runs to 14 residues. Per the germline V gene, CDR1 is SGHTS and CDR2 is YDEGEE. The V gene lost 0 bases and the J gene lost 4 bases, with 10 bases spanning the gap. This CDR3 reads CASSLEVGSTEAFF. CDR3 bases: TGTGCCAGCAGCTTGGAGGTGGGGAGCACTGAAGCTTTCTTT. Full variable domain (rest looked up from reference TRBV5-8 and TRBJ1-1): EAGVTQSPTHLIKTRGQQATLRCSPISGHTSVYWYQQALGLGLQFLLWYDEGEERNRGNFPPRFSGRQFPNYSSELNVNALELEDSALYLCASSLEVGSTEAFFGQGTRLTVV.

CDR3 nucleotides: TGTGCCAGCAACGGGGGACGCAATCAGCCCCAGCATTTT. Translation: CASNGGRNQPQHF. J is TRBJ1-5 and V is TRBV28, with D maybe TRBD1 (5 bases). This CDR3 spans 13 amino acids. CDR1 MDHEN and CDR2 SYDVKM come from the germline V gene. V was clipped by 7 bases and J by 2 bases, with 9 bases between them.

The chain recombines TRBV5-1 with TRBJ2-3; the D is unclear. Trimming left V 4 bases short and J 4 bases short, with 7 bases between. Germline V gene data show CDR1 as SGHRS and CDR2 as YFSETQ. This CDR3 is 12 amino acids long. The CDR3 sequence is CASSLASDTQYF. The CDR3 DNA reads TGCGCCAGCAGCCTGGCATCAGATACGCAGTATTTT.

V is TRBV5-6 and J is TRBJ2-3, with 8 positions matching TRBD1. Germline V CDR1 and CDR2: SGHDT, YYEEEE. J gave up 0 bases and V 0 bases, and 3 bases lay outside the gene matches. CDR3 length equals 16 residues. CDR3 DNA sequence: TGTGCCAGCAGCTTGGGGGACAGGAAAAGCACAGATACGCAGTATTTT. This codes for CASSLGDRKSTDTQYF.

This chain connects TRBV28 to TRBJ2-1; no firm D call. Germline CDR1 MDHEN, CDR2 SYDVKM. The CDR3 totals 14 residues. V dropped 3 bases and J dropped 0 bases, with 6 bases sitting between them. This chain's CDR3 is CASSLIGSYNEQFF. The DNA for the CDR3 is TGTGCCAGCAGTTTGATCGGCTCCTACAATGAGCAGTTCTTC.

V gene TRBV20-1 combines with J gene TRBJ1-2; 7 nucleotides match TRBD1. Germline CDR1 is DFQATT and CDR2 is SNEGSKA (reference sequence). V trimming: 5 bases; J trimming: 7 bases; junction bases outside the gene matches: 4. CDR3 length equals 11 residues. In DNA form, the CDR3 reads TGCAGTGCTTACAGGGGAGGTGGCTACACCTTC. It translates to CSAYRGGGYTF.

V and J are TRBV6-2 or TRBV6-3 and TRBJ2-7; 10 bases fit TRBD2. Looked up from germline, CDR1 is MNHEY and CDR2 is SVGEGT. CDR3 length equals 17 residues. V gave up 6 bases and J gave up 2 bases; unmatched junction bases: 13. The CDR3 DNA sequence: TGTGCCAGCAGCCGGAGCCTAGCGGGAGCAGTGGCCTACGAGCAGTACTTC. Translating gives CASSRSLAGAVAYEQYF.

The CDR3 nucleotides are TGTGCCAGCAGCCTTATAAATCAGCCCCAGCATTTT. It is translated as CASSLINQPQHF. This rearrangement joins TRBV12-3 or TRBV12-4 to TRBJ1-5; D is uncertain. Trimming stripped 6 bases from V and 4 bases from J, with 7 bases between. The CDR3 is made up of 12 amino acids.

This clone appeared a few times. The chain links TRBV2 to TRBJ1-2, with 7 bases matching TRBD1. The CDR3 totals 12 residues. Germline V gene sequence: CDR1 SNHLY, CDR2 FYNNEI. Trimming took 6 bases from V and 6 from J; bases not matched to a gene: 4. The CDR3 is CASRPTGDGYTF. CDR3 sequence (DNA): TGTGCCAGCAGGCCCACAGGGGATGGCTACACCTTC. The full variable domain, its missing parts supplied by reference TRBV2 and TRBJ1-2, is EPEVTQTPSHQVTQMGQEVILRCVPISNHLYFYWYRQILGQKVEFLVSFYNNEISEKSEIFDDQFSVERPDGSNFTLKIRSTKLEDSAMYFCASRPTGDGYTFGSGTRLTVV.

The rearrangement joins TRBV12-3 or TRBV12-4 to TRBJ1-4; D is ambiguous. Trimming pared 3 bases from V and 7 bases from J, leaving 9 bases between. The CDR3 sequence is 13 residues long. The DNA for the CDR3 is TGTGCCAGCAGTTTTAGCGGGGTTGAAAAACTGTTTTTT. It codes for CASSFSGVEKLFF.

This chain connects TRBV3-1 (or the pseudogene TRBV3-2) to TRBJ2-5; D is uncertain. CDR3 length: 14 residues. The germline V gene has CDR1 LGHDT and CDR2 YNNKEL (reference sequence). Trimming took 0 bases from V and 4 from J, leaving 9 bases between them. CDR3 in DNA: TGTGCCAGCAGCCAAGAGCGCCGTACAGAGACCCAGTACTTC. Translated, it gives CASSQERRTETQYF.

The rearrangement links TRBV24-1 to TRBJ2-3; 7 bases line up with TRBD2. The ends lost 3 bases at V and 1 base at J; junction bases unmatched: 12. CDR1 KGHDR and CDR2 SFDVKD come from the germline V gene. This CDR3 is built from 18 residues. CDR3 sequence (DNA): TGTGCCACCAGTGATCAAGCTAGACTAGCCTCCGGCACAGATACGCAGTATTTT. Translation gives CATSDQARLASGTDTQYF.

This clone turned up a few times. The V call is TRBV7-8, the J call TRBJ1-1; D is unresolved. CDR1 and CDR2 (germline): SGHVS, FQNEAQ. The V gene lost 5 bases and the J gene lost 1 base, with 11 bases spanning the gap. CDR3 length: 14 residues. The CDR3: CASSPGLTNTEAFF. DNA of the CDR3: TGTGCCAGCAGCCCAGGACTGACGAACACTGAAGCTTTCTTT.